The clone carrying this T cell receptor (beta chain) was counted a single time. Antigen unknown. This CDR3 is 14 amino acids long. Germline-derived CDR1 and CDR2 are MGHDK and SYGVNS. Trimming at V came to 3 bases and at J to 3 bases, leaving 4 bases not matched to a gene. The data stem from a study of T cell responses to AZD1222 COVID-19 vaccine. Findings and caveats of the study: Recipients of two AZD1222 doses showed rising Spike-specific TCR breadth and depth. Within unmutated variant regions lay the reported targets of nearly half of spike-specific TCRs. There were mostly white British donors and more females than males, and clonal diversity was possibly underestimated.

Assay: immunoSEQ multiplex PCR; the TCRdb copy retains only in-frame clones and omits some. The table shows around 100,000 clones, with roughly 84% occurring only once. The genes are TRBV25-1 and TRBJ2-5; 7 bases match TRBD1. This sequence originates from an adult in good health. The source was peripheral blood, collected on day 0 of AZD1222 vaccination. CDR3 sequence (DNA): TGTGCCAGCAGTGACAACAGGGGAGAAGAGACCCAGTACTTC. Amino acids: CASSDNRGEETQYF.